Sequencing of this TCR beta chain was carried out in a study of T cells in Graves' hyperthyroidism and ophthalmopathy. This clonotype was seen repeatedly, ten times or more. What was amplified from RNA transcripts were TCR beta CDR3 regions. TCR CDR3 underwent first-round RT-PCR with the HTBI primer set. Each CDR3 protein gets one entry after TCRdb re-called the multiplex PCR reads with MiXCR. The sample gives about 300,000 distinct CDR3 sequences, roughly 13% of which show up once; roughly 8.2% is in the top ten. The length of the CDR3 is 14 residues. V was trimmed by 3 bases and J by 0 bases, leaving 9 bases between them. Germline V gives CDR1 SGDLS, CDR2 YYNGEE. PBMCs stemmed from over 7.5 ml fresh peripheral blood.

The clonotype was recovered from a woman in her thirties or forties with Graves' hyperthyroidism. The rearrangement uses TRBV9 and TRBJ1-1; the D is unclear. The sequenced material came from blood. CDR3 DNA sequence: TGTGCCAGCAGCGGGGTAGAGGTGAACACTGAAGCTTTCTTT. This encodes CASSGVEVNTEAFF. Looking up the rest from reference TRBV9 and TRBJ1-1 gives the full variable domain: DSGVTQTPKHLITATGQRVTLRCSPRSGDLSVYWYQQSLDQGLQFLIQYYNGEERAKGNILERFSAQQFPDLHSELNLSSLELGDSALYFCASSGVEVNTEAFFGQGTRLTVV.